The rows below give T cell receptor beta chains drawn from one sample of a study of blood T cell repertoires in COVID-19. Repertoires were generated with immunoSEQ multiplex PCR, while TCRdb's copy carries only in-frame clones and drops some. The sample contains roughly 300,000 clones, approximately 85% of which appear only once. What was sequenced was peripheral blood. All receptors derive from a human donor in a cohort sampled during active COVID-19. Each CDR3 is given with its conserved first and last residue. A D gene is named only where the DNA matches it firmly.

J gene | V gene | CDR3 length | D gene | CDR3 DNA | CDR3 protein
TRBJ1-2 | TRBV6-5 | 14 | . | TGTGCCAGCAGTTACGGGGGGTCCTTTGAAGGCTACACCTTC | CASSYGGSFEGYTF
TRBJ1-1 | TRBV4-1 | 14 | . | TGCGCCAGCAGCTACAGGAACATGAACACTGAAGCTTTCTTT | CASSYRNMNTEAFF
TRBJ2-5 | TRBV29-1 | 12 | . | TGCAGCGTTGAGTATCCGCAAGAGACCCAGTACTTC | CSVEYPQETQYF
TRBJ1-5 | TRBV21-1 | 18 | . | TGTGCCAGCAACTCCCCGGGGAACGGGGGTGAAGGCAATCAGCCCCAGCATTTT | CASNSPGNGGEGNQPQHF
TRBJ2-1 | TRBV2 | 17 | TRBD2 | TGTGCCAGCACTCGATGGGCGGGGGGCGGCAAGCACAATGAGCAGTTCTTC | CASTRWAGGGKHNEQFF
TRBJ2-7 | TRBV3-1/TRBV3-2 | 14 | . | TGTGCCAGCAGCCGTCACTCAGGGGCTGGCGAGCAGTACTTC | CASSRHSGAGEQYF
TRBJ1-3 | TRBV9 | 15 | TRBD1 | TGTGCCAGCAGCGGGGGACAGCTGGACGGAAACACCATATATTTT | CASSGGQLDGNTIYF
TRBJ2-7 | TRBV3-1/TRBV3-2 | 13 | . | TGTGCCAGCAGCCAAAGCCTGGTCGGCGAGCAGTACTTC | CASSQSLVGEQYF
TRBJ2-2 | TRBV29-1 | 16 | . | TGCAGCGTTGAAGATGTGGGCAGTCGAGACACCGGGGAGCTGTTTTTT | CSVEDVGSRDTGELFF
TRBJ1-6 | TRBV11-1 | 16 | . | TGTGCCAGCAGCCCAGAGGGTCCGGGACAACCCACACCCCTCCACTTT | CASSPEGPGQPTPLHF
TRBJ2-2 | TRBV9 | 13 | . | TGTGCCAGCAGTACGGGGAACACCGGGGAGCTGTTTTTT | CASSTGNTGELFF
TRBJ2-7 | TRBV30 | 14 | . | TGTGCCTGGAGTGTAGCGATGCGAGCCTACGAGCAGTACTTC | CAWSVAMRAYEQYF
TRBJ1-4 | TRBV7-9 | 17 | . | TGTGCCAGCAGCTTCCTGCCCGGACAGACAACTAATGAAAAACTGTTTTTT | CASSFLPGQTTNEKLFF
TRBJ1-2 | TRBV14 | 15 | TRBD1 | TGTGCCAGCAGCCAAGCGGGGACAGGGTTGTATGGCTACACCTTC | CASSQAGTGLYGYTF
TRBJ1-5 | TRBV7-9 | 16 | TRBD1 | TGTGCCAGCAGCCCAGACAGGGGATATAGCAATCAGCCCCAGCATTTT | CASSPDRGYSNQPQHF
TRBJ2-5 | TRBV10-3 | 15 | TRBD2 | TGTGCCATCAGTGGTAAACTAGCGGGCGGAGAGACCCAGTACTTC | CAISGKLAGGETQYF
TRBJ1-1 | TRBV5-1 | 15 | TRBD1 | TGCGCCAGCAGAAGAGACAGGGGCGAAAACACTGAAGCTTTCTTT | CASRRDRGENTEAFF
TRBJ1-3 | TRBV18 | 13 | . | TGTGCCAGCTCAGCGACAGCTGGAAACACCATATATTTT | CASSATAGNTIYF
TRBJ1-4 | TRBV9 | 16 | TRBD1 | TGTGCCAGCAGCGGCACAGGGGGCGCTGGAAATGAAAAACTGTTTTTT | CASSGTGGAGNEKLFF